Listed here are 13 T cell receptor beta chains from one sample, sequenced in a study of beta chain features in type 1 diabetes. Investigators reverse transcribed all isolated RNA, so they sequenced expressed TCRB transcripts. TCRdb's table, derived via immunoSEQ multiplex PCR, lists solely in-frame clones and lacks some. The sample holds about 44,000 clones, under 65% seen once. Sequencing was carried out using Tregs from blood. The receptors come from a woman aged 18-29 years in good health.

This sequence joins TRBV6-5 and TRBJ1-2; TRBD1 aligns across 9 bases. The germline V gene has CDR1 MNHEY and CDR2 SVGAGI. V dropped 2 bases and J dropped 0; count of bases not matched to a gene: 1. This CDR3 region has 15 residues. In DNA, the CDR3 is TGTGCCAGCAGTTACGGGACAGGGACTAACTATGGCTACACCTTC. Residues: CASSYGTGTNYGYTF.

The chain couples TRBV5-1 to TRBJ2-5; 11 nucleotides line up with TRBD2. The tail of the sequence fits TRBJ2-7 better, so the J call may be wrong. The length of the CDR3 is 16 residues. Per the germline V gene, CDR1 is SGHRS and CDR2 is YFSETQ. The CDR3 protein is CASSLELAGVSYEQYF. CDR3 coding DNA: TGCGCCAGCAGCCTTGAACTAGCGGGAGTCTCCTACGAGCAGTACTTC.

The CDR3 bases are TGTGCCAGCAGTGAAACCCTGGCGGGGGGCGGCTACACCTTC. Amino acids: CASSETLAGGGYTF. The chain recombines TRBV6-1 with TRBJ1-2; TRBD1 is a possible D gene (6 bases). The germline gives CDR1 MNHNS, CDR2 SASEGT. Trimming left V 2 bases short and J 8 bases short, with 15 bases between. This CDR3 comprises 14 residues.

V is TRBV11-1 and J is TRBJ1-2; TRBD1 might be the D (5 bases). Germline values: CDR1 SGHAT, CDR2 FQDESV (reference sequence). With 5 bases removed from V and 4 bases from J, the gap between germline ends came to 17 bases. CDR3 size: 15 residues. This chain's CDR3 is CASSADRDFPYGYTF. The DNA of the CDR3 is TGTGCCAGCAGCGCCGACCGGGACTTCCCCTATGGCTACACCTTC.

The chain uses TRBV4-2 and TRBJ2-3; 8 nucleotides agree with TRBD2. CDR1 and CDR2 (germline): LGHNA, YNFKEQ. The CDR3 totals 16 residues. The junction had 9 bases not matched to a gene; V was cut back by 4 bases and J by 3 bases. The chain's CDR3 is CASSRSTSARTDTQYF. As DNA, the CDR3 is TGTGCCAGCAGCCGCTCGACTAGCGCTCGAACAGATACGCAGTATTTT.

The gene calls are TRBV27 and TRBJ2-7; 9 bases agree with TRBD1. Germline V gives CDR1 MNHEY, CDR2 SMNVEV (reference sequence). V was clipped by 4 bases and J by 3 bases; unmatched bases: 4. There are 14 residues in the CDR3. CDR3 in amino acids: CASSSGTGLYEQYF. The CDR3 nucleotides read TGTGCCAGCAGTTCCGGGACAGGGCTCTACGAGCAGTACTTC.

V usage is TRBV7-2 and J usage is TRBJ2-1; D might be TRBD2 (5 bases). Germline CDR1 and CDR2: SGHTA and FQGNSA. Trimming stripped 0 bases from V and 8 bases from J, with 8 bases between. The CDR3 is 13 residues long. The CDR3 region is CASSLAWRYEQFF. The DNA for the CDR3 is TGTGCCAGCAGCTTAGCCTGGAGGTATGAGCAGTTCTTC.

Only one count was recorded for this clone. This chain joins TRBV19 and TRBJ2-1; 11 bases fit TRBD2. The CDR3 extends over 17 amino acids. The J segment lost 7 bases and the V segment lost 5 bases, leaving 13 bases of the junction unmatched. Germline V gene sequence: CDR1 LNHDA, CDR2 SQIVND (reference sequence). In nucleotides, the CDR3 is TGTGCCAGTAGTCTCGATAGCCTAGCGGGAGGTAGGAATGAGCAGTTCTTC. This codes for CASSLDSLAGGRNEQFF.

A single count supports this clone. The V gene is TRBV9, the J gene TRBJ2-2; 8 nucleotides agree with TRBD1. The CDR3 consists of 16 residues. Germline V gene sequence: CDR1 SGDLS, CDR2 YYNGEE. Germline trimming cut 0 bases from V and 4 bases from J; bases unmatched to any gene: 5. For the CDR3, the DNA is TGTGCCAGCAGCGTAGGTTGGACAGGGAGCACCGGGGAGCTGTTTTTT. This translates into CASSVGWTGSTGELFF.

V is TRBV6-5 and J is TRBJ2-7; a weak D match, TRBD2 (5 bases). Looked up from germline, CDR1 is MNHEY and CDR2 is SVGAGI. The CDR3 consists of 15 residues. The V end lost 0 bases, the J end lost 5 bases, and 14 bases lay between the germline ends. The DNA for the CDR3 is TGTGCCAGCAGTTACTCGGGGAGTCCCGTCCACGAGCAGTACTTC. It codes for CASSYSGSPVHEQYF.

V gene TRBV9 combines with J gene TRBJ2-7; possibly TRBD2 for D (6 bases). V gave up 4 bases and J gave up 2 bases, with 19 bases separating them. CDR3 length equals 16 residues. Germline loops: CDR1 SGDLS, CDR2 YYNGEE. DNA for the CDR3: TGTGCCAGCAGCCCCCGACGGGGCGGGGAAACCTACGAGCAGTACTTC. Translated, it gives CASSPRRGGETYEQYF. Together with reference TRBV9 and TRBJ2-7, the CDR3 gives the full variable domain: DSGVTQTPKHLITATGQRVTLRCSPRSGDLSVYWYQQSLDQGLQFLIQYYNGEERAKGNILERFSAQQFPDLHSELNLSSLELGDSALYFCASSPRRGGETYEQYFGPGTRLTVT.

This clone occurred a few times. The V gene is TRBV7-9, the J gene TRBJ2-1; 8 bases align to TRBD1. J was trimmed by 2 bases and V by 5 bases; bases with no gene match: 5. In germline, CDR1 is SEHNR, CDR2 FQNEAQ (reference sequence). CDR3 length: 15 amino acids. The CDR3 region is CASSLTGGPYNEQFF. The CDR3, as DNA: TGTGCCAGCAGCCTTACAGGGGGTCCCTACAATGAGCAGTTCTTC.

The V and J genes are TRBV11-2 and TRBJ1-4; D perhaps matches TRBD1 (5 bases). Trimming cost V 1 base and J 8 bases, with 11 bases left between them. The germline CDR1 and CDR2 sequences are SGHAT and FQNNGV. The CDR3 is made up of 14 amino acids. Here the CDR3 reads CASSLGQGTEKLFF. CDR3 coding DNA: TGTGCCAGCAGCTTAGGGCAGGGAACAGAAAAACTGTTTTTT.